The clone carrying this T cell receptor beta chain was seen only once. Its antigen is undetermined. The method was immunoSEQ multiplex PCR; TCRdb's version includes in-frame clones alone and lacks a portion of them. This sample has 95,000 to 150,000 clones, with about 93% found just once. Deletions cut 6 bases from V and 0 bases from J, with 21 bases between. CDR3 length: 19 amino acids. CDR1 and CDR2 from the germline V gene are MDHEN and SYDVKM. This specimen belongs to a study of OX40 agonist ivuxolimab in advanced cancers. Overall study results and limits: Certain nonresponders likewise exhibited a low normalized T-cell clonal expansion. CD8+ T cells averaged more expanded clones than CD4+.

The input for sequencing was CD4+ or CD8+ T cells sorted from blood, taken in a trial of the OX40 agonist ivuxolimab. The clonotype originates from an adult with an advanced solid tumor such as melanoma, head and neck, liver or kidney cancer. V usage is TRBV28 and J usage is TRBJ2-6; D is possibly TRBD2 (6 bases). The CDR3 DNA reads TGTGCCAGCAGCTCAAAAATGGGGGGACGGAACTCTGGGGCCAACGTCCTGACTTTC. As protein: CASSSKMGGRNSGANVLTF.